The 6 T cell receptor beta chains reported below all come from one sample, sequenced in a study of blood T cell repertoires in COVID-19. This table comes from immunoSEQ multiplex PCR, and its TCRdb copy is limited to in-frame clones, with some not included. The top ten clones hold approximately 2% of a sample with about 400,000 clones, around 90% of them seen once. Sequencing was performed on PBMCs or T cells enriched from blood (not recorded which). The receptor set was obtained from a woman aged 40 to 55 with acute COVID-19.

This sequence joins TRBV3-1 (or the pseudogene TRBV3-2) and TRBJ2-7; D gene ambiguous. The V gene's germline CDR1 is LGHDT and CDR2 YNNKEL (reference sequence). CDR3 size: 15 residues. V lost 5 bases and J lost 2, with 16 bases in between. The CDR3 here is CASSFDISPTYEQYF. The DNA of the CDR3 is TGTGCCAGCAGCTTTGACATTAGTCCGACCTACGAGCAGTACTTC.

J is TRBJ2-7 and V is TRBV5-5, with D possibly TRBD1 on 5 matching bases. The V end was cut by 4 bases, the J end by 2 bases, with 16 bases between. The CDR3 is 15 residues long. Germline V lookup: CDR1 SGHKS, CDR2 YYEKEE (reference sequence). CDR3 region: CASSRLREPPYEQYF. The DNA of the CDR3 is TGTGCCAGCAGCCGCCTCAGGGAACCCCCCTACGAGCAGTACTTC.

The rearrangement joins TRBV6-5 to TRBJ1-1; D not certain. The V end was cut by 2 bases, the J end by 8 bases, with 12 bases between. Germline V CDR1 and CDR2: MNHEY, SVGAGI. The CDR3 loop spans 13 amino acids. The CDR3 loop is CASSYRGVEEAFF. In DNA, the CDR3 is TGTGCCAGCAGTTACCGCGGGGTTGAAGAAGCTTTCTTT.

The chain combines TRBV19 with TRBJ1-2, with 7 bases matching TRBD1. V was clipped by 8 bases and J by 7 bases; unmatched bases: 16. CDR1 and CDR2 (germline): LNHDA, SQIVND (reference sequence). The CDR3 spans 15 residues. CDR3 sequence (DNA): TGTGCCAGTCGCCTCCGAGACAGGGAGTCCCTTGGCTACACCTTC. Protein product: CASRLRDRESLGYTF. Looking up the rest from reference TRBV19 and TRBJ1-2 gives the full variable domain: DGGITQSPKYLFRKEGQNVTLSCEQNLNHDAMYWYRQDPGQGLRLIYYSQIVNDFQKGDIAEGYSVSREKKESFPLTVTSAQKNPTAFYLCASRLRDRESLGYTFGSGTRLTVV.

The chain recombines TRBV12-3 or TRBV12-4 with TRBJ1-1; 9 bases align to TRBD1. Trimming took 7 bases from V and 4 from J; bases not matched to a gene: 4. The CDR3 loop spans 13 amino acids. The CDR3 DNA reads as TGTGCCAGCACCGAGACAGGGGGCACTGAAGCTTTCTTT. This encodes CASTETGGTEAFF.

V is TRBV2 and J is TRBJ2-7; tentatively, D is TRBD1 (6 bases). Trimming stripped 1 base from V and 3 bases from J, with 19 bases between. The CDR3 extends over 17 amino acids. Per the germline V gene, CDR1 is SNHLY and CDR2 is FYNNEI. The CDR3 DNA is TGTGCCAGCAGTGAAGTTAAACCAGGGGTTGTTATCTACGAGCAGTACTTC. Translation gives CASSEVKPGVVIYEQYF.